This TCR beta chain derives from a study of cytomegalovirus exposure and HLA in healthy donors. The study, taken as a whole, reports: Prior analysis indicated that the majority of TCR beta V segments exhibited productivity approximately 90% or approximately 30% of the time. Confirmation in vitro established that a few CMV-associated chains were specific for CMV antigens.

In the case of this clone: Its target is unknown.

With 60 Vbeta and 13 Jbeta primers, the PCR was carried out. The method was immunoSEQ multiplex PCR; TCRdb's version includes in-frame clones alone and lacks a portion of them. In the table there are 100,000 to 150,000 clones, around 69% of which are singletons. CDR1 and CDR2 (germline): SGHTA, FQGNSA. Trimming pared 0 bases from V and 5 bases from J, leaving 10 bases between. The CDR3 has 15 residues. This TCR came from a human donor in good health. The V and J genes are TRBV7-2 and TRBJ1-4; D is ambiguous. The sequenced sample consisted of PBMCs. The CDR3 DNA follows: TGTGCCAGCAGCTTAGCGCGGGGTTTAAATGAAAAACTGTTTTTT. It encodes CASSLARGLNEKLFF.